A selection of T cell receptor beta chains follows, all from one sample in a study of T cells in Graves' hyperthyroidism and ophthalmopathy. TCRdb re-called the multiplex PCR reads through MiXCR, storing one row per CDR3 protein. Of just over 550,000 distinct CDR3 sequences listed, 46% are singletons. The source material was peripheral blood or thyroid tissue (not recorded which). Receptors originate from a woman in her late teens or twenties with Graves' hyperthyroidism. Both conserved end residues are part of each CDR3. The order of the fields is clone size, D gene, V gene, J gene, CDR3 protein, CDR3 DNA. The D gene is left open where the match is weak. Only part of the rows carry a size: once, few, many, or a class if the clone is expanded.

.,.,TRBV7-9,TRBJ1-1,CASSQVGVTEAFF,TGTGCCAGCAGCCAAGTTGGGGTTACTGAAGCTTTCTTT
.,.,TRBV10-3,TRBJ1-6,CASSRDRSSYNSPLHF,TGTGCCAGCAGTCGAGACCGAAGCTCCTATAATTCACCCCTCCACTTT
.,.,TRBV19,TRBJ2-7,CASIQLTASSYEQYF,TGTGCCAGTATCCAACTCACGGCGAGCTCCTACGAGCAGTACTTC
few,.,TRBV13,TRBJ1-1,CASTAQGMNTEAFF,TGTGCCAGCACCGCACAGGGAATGAACACTGAAGCTTTCTTT
few,.,TRBV6-2/TRBV6-3,TRBJ2-5,CASSHPVTGVGETQYF,TGTGCCAGCAGCCACCCAGTGACAGGTGTCGGGGAGACCCAGTACTTC
few,TRBD1,TRBV7-8,TRBJ1-5,CASSLSGTGKYNQPQHF,TGTGCCAGCAGCTTATCCGGGACAGGCAAATACAATCAGCCCCAGCATTTT
.,.,TRBV20-1,TRBJ1-4,CSADPSGATNEKLFF,TGCAGTGCTGACCCTTCGGGCGCAACTAATGAAAAACTGTTTTTT
once,.,TRBV10-2,TRBJ1-3,CASSESGGEPGNTIYF,TGCGCCAGCAGTGAGTCCGGGGGCGAGCCTGGAAACACCATATATTTT
.,TRBD2,TRBV11-2,TRBJ2-5,CASSPTGATGGQETQYF,TGTGCCAGCAGCCCAACCGGGGCGACGGGAGGACAAGAGACCCAGTACTTC
few,.,TRBV7-8,TRBJ1-1,CASSIIDEMNTEAFF,TGTGCCAGCTCGATCATCGATGAGATGAACACTGAAGCTTTCTTT
many,.,TRBV29-1,TRBJ2-5,CSVSEGSETQYF,TGCAGCGTTTCTGAGGGGTCAGAGACCCAGTACTTC
.,.,TRBV29-1,TRBJ1-1,CSGRNMNTEAFF,TGCAGCGGTAGGAACATGAACACTGAAGCTTTCTTT
.,TRBD1,TRBV7-8,TRBJ2-7,CASTGTETYEQYF,TGTGCCAGCACCGGGACAGAGACCTACGAGCAGTACTTC
.,TRBD1,TRBV5-1,TRBJ2-2,CASSLYRGRTGELFF,TGCGCCAGCAGCTTATACAGGGGAAGGACCGGGGAGCTGTTTTTT
.,.,TRBV29-1,TRBJ2-7,CSRTRYEQYF,TGCAGCCGGACTCGTTACGAGCAGTACTTC
.,TRBD1,TRBV25-1,TRBJ1-4,CASSPTGGVEKLFF,TGTGCCAGCAGTCCTACAGGGGGAGTAGAAAAACTGTTTTTT
.,.,TRBV12-3/TRBV12-4,TRBJ1-1,CASSSAWGPGTEAFF,TGTGCCAGCAGTTCCGCCTGGGGGCCTGGGACTGAAGCTTTCTTT
.,TRBD2,TRBV7-9,TRBJ2-7,CASSLLAENSYEQYF,TGTGCCAGCAGCTTACTAGCGGAGAACTCCTACGAGCAGTACTTC
.,TRBD1,TRBV20-1,TRBJ2-5,CSVSTPGQGMRETQYF,TGCAGTGTTTCTACTCCGGGACAGGGGATGCGGGAGACCCAGTACTTC
many,.,TRBV7-8,TRBJ2-7,CASSFGMSEQYF,TGTGCCAGCAGCTTCGGGATGAGCGAGCAGTACTTC
many,TRBD2,TRBV29-1,TRBJ2-5,CSVEGSGGYQETQYF,TGCAGCGTTGAAGGTTCCGGGGGGTACCAAGAGACCCAGTACTTC
few,.,TRBV7-8,TRBJ2-2,CASSEEGGELFF,TGTGCCAGCAGTGAAGAGGGCGGGGAGCTGTTTTTT
.,.,TRBV9,TRBJ1-1,CASSTPPGDTEAFF,TGTGCCAGCAGCACCCCTCCGGGGGACACTGAAGCTTTCTTT
once,.,TRBV29-1,TRBJ1-2,CSVATNYGYTF,TGCAGCGTCGCCACCAACTATGGCTACACCTTC
.,.,TRBV9,TRBJ2-7,CASSVEASSYEQYF,TGTGCCAGCAGCGTAGAAGCCTCCTCCTACGAGCAGTACTTC
.,TRBD2,TRBV19,TRBJ2-7,CASSTVGLAYEQYF,TGTGCCAGTAGTACCGTTGGACTAGCCTACGAGCAGTACTTC
.,.,TRBV7-2,TRBJ2-7,CASSQPRGSVPGEQYF,TGTGCCAGCAGCCAACCACGGGGGAGTGTGCCGGGCGAGCAGTACTTC
.,.,TRBV7-2,TRBJ2-7,CASSPQQAYEQYF,TGTGCCAGCAGCCCCCAACAGGCCTACGAGCAGTACTTC
.,TRBD1,TRBV10-3,TRBJ1-1,CASTPGQGKNTEAFF,TGTGCCAGCACCCCTGGACAGGGGAAGAACACTGAAGCTTTCTTT
.,TRBD1,TRBV24-1,TRBJ1-5,CATSETTGDFSNQPQHF,TGTGCCACCAGTGAGACGACAGGGGATTTTAGCAATCAGCCCCAGCATTTT
.,.,TRBV11-1,TRBJ1-1,CASSVRPGAAEAFF,TGTGCCAGCAGCGTGAGGCCGGGGGCCGCTGAAGCTTTCTTT
once,.,TRBV7-2,TRBJ1-1,CASSLSSTLNTEAFF,TGTGCCAGCTCACTCTCTTCCACCCTGAACACTGAAGCTTTCTTT
many,TRBD1,TRBV27,TRBJ1-5,CASSFRQGTNQPQHF,TGTGCCAGCAGTTTCCGACAGGGGACGAATCAGCCCCAGCATTTT
.,.,TRBV10-3,TRBJ1-1,CAISGGMNTEAFF,TGTGCCATCAGTGGGGGCATGAACACTGAAGCTTTCTTT
.,.,TRBV2,TRBJ2-6,CASSFVSGSGANVLTF,TGTGCCAGCAGTTTTGTCTCGGGCTCTGGGGCCAACGTCCTGACTTTC
many,.,TRBV20-1,TRBJ2-5,CSVRETQYF,TGCAGTGTCCGAGAGACCCAGTACTTC
.,.,TRBV2,TRBJ1-6,CASLGGSSYNSPLHF,TGTGCCAGCCTTGGAGGAAGCTCCTATAATTCACCCCTCCACTTT
.,TRBD1,TRBV25-1,TRBJ1-1,CASSLGQGGWGMNTEAFF,TGTGCCAGCAGTCTAGGACAGGGAGGTTGGGGTATGAACACTGAAGCTTTCTTT
few,.,TRBV7-2,TRBJ2-7,CASSLATGSQPYEQYF,TGTGCCAGCAGCTTGGCAACAGGTTCCCAGCCCTACGAGCAGTACTTC
many,.,TRBV7-3,TRBJ2-5,CASSGSRQETQYF,TGTGCCAGCAGCGGGAGTCGTCAAGAGACCCAGTACTTC
many,TRBD1,TRBV7-9,TRBJ1-2,CASSSPSDRVDYGYTF,TGTGCCAGCAGCTCCCCCTCGGACAGGGTTGACTATGGCTACACCTTC
.,.,TRBV24-1,TRBJ1-2,CATSDPTDGYTF,TGTGCCACCAGTGATCCGACAGATGGCTACACCTTC
once,.,TRBV7-9,TRBJ1-6,CASRSTNSPLHF,TGTGCCAGCCGCAGTACTAATTCACCCCTCCACTTT
many,.,TRBV7-9,TRBJ2-7,CASSSDAYEQYF,TGTGCCAGCAGCTCGGACGCCTACGAGCAGTACTTC
.,.,TRBV20-1,TRBJ1-2,CSARTGHGQRYYGYTF,TGCAGTGCTAGAACCGGGCACGGACAGAGATACTATGGCTACACCTTC
.,.,TRBV20-1,TRBJ1-1,CSARDSRSEAFF,TGCAGTGCTAGAGATAGTAGGAGTGAAGCTTTCTTT
.,.,TRBV7-3,TRBJ2-2,CASSLTYQGANTGELFF,TGTGCCAGCAGCTTAACGTATCAGGGCGCGAACACCGGGGAGCTGTTTTTT
.,TRBD2,TRBV6-5,TRBJ2-5,CASRPRLAGGKETQYF,TGTGCCAGCAGACCCCGACTAGCGGGAGGAAAAGAGACCCAGTACTTC
many,.,TRBV29-1,TRBJ1-1,CSALMGHTTFF,TGCAGCGCCCTAATGGGGCACACTACTTTCTTT
many,.,TRBV7-2,TRBJ2-7,CASSQGSDSYEQYF,TGTGCCAGCAGCCAAGGTTCTGATTCCTACGAGCAGTACTTC
many,.,TRBV20-1,TRBJ2-7,CSASSRASYEQYF,TGCAGTGCTAGTTCGCGGGCCAGCTACGAGCAGTACTTC